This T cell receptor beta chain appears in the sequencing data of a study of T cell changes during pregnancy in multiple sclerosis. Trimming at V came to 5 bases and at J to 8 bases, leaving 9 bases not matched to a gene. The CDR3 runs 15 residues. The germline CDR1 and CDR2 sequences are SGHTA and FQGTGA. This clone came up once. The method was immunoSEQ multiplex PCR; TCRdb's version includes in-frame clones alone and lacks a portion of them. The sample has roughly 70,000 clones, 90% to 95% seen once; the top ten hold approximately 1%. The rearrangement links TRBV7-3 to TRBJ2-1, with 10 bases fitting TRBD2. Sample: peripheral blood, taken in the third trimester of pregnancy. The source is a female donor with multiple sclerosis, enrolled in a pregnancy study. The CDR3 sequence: CASSPLAGGSYEQFF. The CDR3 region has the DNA TGTGCCAGCAGCCCCTTAGCGGGAGGTAGCTATGAGCAGTTCTTC.